The present entry profiles one TCR beta chain with its context. The antigen is unknown. The source of the sample is a study of shared clonotypes between healthy human individuals. General study points: Sample collection involved blood only; tissue repertoires are likely different.

Original handling: ImmunoSEQ yielded junction-only sequences lacking quality scores, so filtering differed. Some clones are missing from TCRdb's copy, which holds only in-frame ones; the method was immunoSEQ multiplex PCR. V and J calls and clone size are copied from that table; D and trimming were computed from the DNA. The table lists about 610,000 clones, approximately 96% of them singletons. The CDR3 runs to 14 residues. V shed 1 base and J 7 bases; nucleotides not matched to a gene: 4. CDR1 is PRHDT, CDR2 FYEKMQ, per germline (reference sequence). In the naive CD8 group, cells lacked CD45RO and were positively selected for CCR7, so terminally differentiated effector memory CD45RA+ cells were left out.

The receptor comes from a woman in her 30s in good health. What was sequenced was naive CD8+ T cells sorted from blood. This rearrangement joins TRBV13 to TRBJ2-7; 10 nucleotides align to TRBD1. Written as DNA, the CDR3 is TGTGCCAGCAGCTTAGAGGGGACAGGGGAAGAGCAGTACTTC. This sequence encodes CASSLEGTGEEQYF.